The 27 T cell receptor beta chains below come from one sample, sequenced in a study of CD8+ T cells in alopecia areata. Following extraction, RNA underwent reverse transcription to cDNA, which served as the sequencing template. Assay: immunoSEQ multiplex PCR; the TCRdb copy retains only in-frame clones and omits some. Among over 150,000 clones, roughly 63% were seen once, and the ten largest hold 1.5% to 2%. The sequencing used CD4+ T cells sorted from blood, collected at week 0. These receptors all stem from a human donor with alopecia areata.

The chain links TRBV29-1 to TRBJ1-1, with D maybe TRBD1 (5 bases). The V end lost 3 bases, the J end lost 1 base, and 9 bases lay between the germline ends. The CDR3 extends over 13 amino acids. Germline V CDR1 and CDR2: SQVTM, ANQGSEA. CDR3 bases: TGCAGCGTTGAGGGACCAAGGAACACTGAAGCTTTCTTT. This codes for CSVEGPRNTEAFF. Drawing the rest from reference TRBV29-1 and TRBJ1-1, the complete variable domain is SAVISQKPSRDICQRGTSLTIQCQVDSQVTMMFWYRQQPGQSLTLIATANQGSEATYESGFVIDKFPISRPNLTFSTLTVSNMSPEDSSIYLCSVEGPRNTEAFFGQGTRLTVV.

This chain links TRBV2 with TRBJ1-5; 8 bases are shared with TRBD1. Losses at the gene ends were 7 bases for V and 2 bases for J; bases not matched to a gene: 7. Per the germline V gene, CDR1 is SNHLY and CDR2 is FYNNEI. The CDR3 totals 15 residues. The CDR3 loop is CASKVGTGGNQPQHF. Here the CDR3 DNA reads TGTGCCAGCAAAGTCGGGACAGGCGGCAATCAGCCCCAGCATTTT.

This clone was recorded a few times. V is TRBV5-6 and J is TRBJ2-3, with 10 bases fitting TRBD2. The CDR3 loop spans 19 amino acids. J lost 2 bases, V lost 4 bases, and 16 bases had no gene match. From germline, CDR1 is SGHDT and CDR2 YYEEEE. The CDR3 sequence: CASSPRVRERGGFTDTQYF. The CDR3 DNA reads as TGTGCCAGCAGCCCCCGGGTGCGAGAGCGGGGGGGTTTCACAGATACGCAGTATTTT.

The chain has TRBV30 and TRBJ2-2, with unresolved D. The germline V and J ends were trimmed by 0 bases and 4 bases, with 9 bases remaining between them. CDR3 length: 14 amino acids. CDR1 is GTSNPN, CDR2 SVGIG, per germline (reference sequence). Written as DNA, the CDR3 is TGTGCCTGGAGTGTACCCAGCCCCACCGGGGAGCTGTTTTTT. Translation gives CAWSVPSPTGELFF.

This clone was recorded a few times. The J gene is TRBJ2-1, the V gene TRBV29-1; 12 nucleotides match TRBD2. With 4 bases clipped from V and 16 bases from J, the junction kept 17 bases outside the gene matches. There are 15 residues in the CDR3. In germline, CDR1 is SQVTM, CDR2 ANQGSEA. The CDR3, as DNA: TGCAGCGTTGCCCGGCTAGCGGGGGGGCGTGGGTTCTTCTTCTTC. This codes for CSVARLAGGRGFFFF.

This sequence joins TRBV6-1 and TRBJ2-3; the match to TRBD2 covers 8 bases. The CDR3 loop spans 16 amino acids. After removal of 2 bases from V and 5 bases from J, the junction contained 9 bases not matched to a gene. Germline lookup yields CDR1 MNHNS and CDR2 SASEGT. The CDR3 DNA is TGTGCCAGCAGTGAACGGTCGCGGGGGGCGGGAGATACGCAGTATTTT. Amino acids: CASSERSRGAGDTQYF.

This clone was seen a few times. The chain links TRBV10-3 to TRBJ2-2; no clear D gene. V was trimmed by 0 bases and J by 6 bases, leaving 5 bases between them. The CDR3 spans 13 residues. CDR1 ENHRY and CDR2 SYGVKD come from the germline V gene. CDR3 sequence reads: CAISESNPGELFF. Written as DNA, the CDR3 is TGTGCCATCAGTGAGTCGAATCCCGGGGAGCTGTTTTTT.

The genes are TRBV14 and TRBJ2-6; 7 bases map to TRBD1. Trimming cost V 1 base and J 0 bases; bases outside gene matches: 18. The CDR3 loop spans 22 amino acids. Germline V gene sequence: CDR1 SGHDN, CDR2 FVKESK. DNA for the CDR3: TGTGCCAGCAGCCAAGTGGCGGTCTTCCCGGGACAGCGTTTCTCTGGGGCCAACGTCCTGACTTTC. Its translation: CASSQVAVFPGQRFSGANVLTF.

There are many counts of this clone. The chain links TRBV11-1 to TRBJ2-1, with D hard to call. The germline V gene has CDR1 SGHAT and CDR2 FQDESV (reference sequence). Trimming cost V 6 bases and J 6 bases, with 24 bases left between them. The CDR3 is made up of 17 amino acids. The CDR3 DNA reads TGTGCCAGCAGACGCCTGGGAATAGCCAATTCTCCCAATGAGCAGTTCTTC. Protein product: CASRRLGIANSPNEQFF.

The chain links TRBV27 to TRBJ1-6; 8 bases fit TRBD1. Germline V gene sequence: CDR1 MNHEY, CDR2 SMNVEV (reference sequence). This CDR3 comprises 15 residues. After removal of 1 base from V and 6 bases from J, the junction contained 2 bases not matched to a gene. The CDR3 loop is CASSLYDRGNSPLHF. The DNA of the CDR3 is TGTGCCAGCAGTTTATATGACAGGGGTAATTCACCCCTCCACTTT.

The gene calls are TRBV7-2 and TRBJ2-6, with D hard to call. Looked up from germline, CDR1 is SGHTA and CDR2 is FQGNSA. The CDR3 consists of 16 residues. Trimming pared 8 bases from V and 0 bases from J, leaving 14 bases between. In nucleotides, the CDR3 is TGTGCCAGCGGTATGTGGCCAGACTCTGGGGCCAACGTCCTGACTTTC. Translation gives CASGMWPDSGANVLTF.

Note on this clone: Other DNA sequences in this sample translate to the same CDR3. V gene TRBV5-1 combines with J gene TRBJ2-7; D gene unclear. The CDR3 runs 12 residues. Germline V gene data show CDR1 as SGHRS and CDR2 as YFSETQ. Trimming shortened V by 0 bases and J by 3 bases, and 4 bases separated the two germline ends. DNA for the CDR3: TGCGCCAGCAGCTTGGATGGCTACGAGCAGTACTTC. It specifies CASSLDGYEQYF.

V usage is TRBV2 and J usage is TRBJ1-6, with TRBD1 matching over 10 bases. The trim removed 7 bases at V and 6 bases at J, leaving 9 bases unmatched. The CDR3 sequence is 16 residues long. CDR1 and CDR2 (germline): SNHLY, FYNNEI. The chain's CDR3 is CASIRDRGLSNSPLHF. CDR3 nucleotide sequence: TGTGCCAGCATAAGGGACAGGGGACTCAGTAATTCACCCCTCCACTTT.

The J gene is TRBJ2-2, the V gene TRBV9; D remains ambiguous. The CDR3 contains 15 residues. The V end lost 0 bases, the J end lost 0 bases, and 6 bases lay between the germline ends. Per germline, CDR1 SGDLS and CDR2 YYNGEE. The CDR3 sequence is CASSVVGTNTGELFF. CDR3 coding DNA: TGTGCCAGCAGCGTAGTAGGGACGAACACCGGGGAGCTGTTTTTT.

The V and J genes are TRBV29-1 and TRBJ1-2, with a tentative D call TRBD1 (6 bases). Germline-derived CDR1 and CDR2 are SQVTM and ANQGSEA. Trimming took off 3 bases at V and 2 bases at J, with 10 bases between the two ends. The CDR3 sequence is 13 residues long. CDR3 sequence reads: CSVDPTGNYGYTF. The DNA for the CDR3 is TGCAGCGTTGACCCAACAGGGAACTATGGCTACACCTTC.

The gene calls are TRBV29-1 and TRBJ1-2; 10 nucleotides align to TRBD1. The CDR3 consists of 14 residues. CDR1 and CDR2 (germline): SQVTM, ANQGSEA. V dropped 4 bases and J dropped 7; count of bases not matched to a gene: 9. As DNA, the CDR3 is TGCAGCGTTGGGTTGAGACAGGGGGCATGTGGCTACACCTTC. The encoded protein is CSVGLRQGACGYTF. The full variable domain, its missing parts supplied by reference TRBV29-1 and TRBJ1-2, is SAVISQKPSRDICQRGTSLTIQCQVDSQVTMMFWYRQQPGQSLTLIATANQGSEATYESGFVIDKFPISRPNLTFSTLTVSNMSPEDSSIYLCSVGLRQGACGYTFGSGTRLTVV.

This chain's CDR3 is CASSGDQRYSQPQHF. The CDR3 DNA reads TGTGCCAGCAGTGGGGATCAGAGGTACAGTCAGCCCCAGCATTTT. This sequence joins TRBV2 and TRBJ1-5; D remains ambiguous. CDR1 is SNHLY, CDR2 FYNNEI, per germline. The CDR3 is 15 residues long. Trimming took off 4 bases at V and 6 bases at J, with 16 bases between the two ends.

The gene calls are TRBV29-1 and TRBJ1-2; 8 nucleotides agree with TRBD1. The V and J ends lost 3 bases and 7 bases, in that order; junction bases with no gene match: 7. The length of the CDR3 is 13 residues. Germline values: CDR1 SQVTM, CDR2 ANQGSEA. CDR3 nucleotide sequence: TGCAGCGTTGAGGGGGGACAGGTCCGTGGCTACACCTTC. As protein: CSVEGGQVRGYTF.

The sample holds a few counts of this clone. V and J are TRBV29-1 and TRBJ2-1, with unresolved D. This CDR3 comprises 11 residues. The V end lost 7 bases, the J end lost 4 bases, and 8 bases lay between the germline ends. The V gene's germline CDR1 is SQVTM and CDR2 ANQGSEA. The CDR3 sequence is CSAAPYNEQFF. The DNA for the CDR3 is TGCAGCGCCGCTCCTTACAATGAGCAGTTCTTC.

This clone was seen once. The CDR3 region has the DNA TGTGCCAGCTCACCCCGGGACAGGGAGACCCAGTACTTC. It encodes CASSPRDRETQYF. The rearrangement joins TRBV18 to TRBJ2-5; 8 nucleotides match TRBD1. This CDR3 has 13 residues. The V segment lost 3 bases and the J segment 5 bases; nucleotides outside the gene matches: 2. The germline gives CDR1 KGHSH, CDR2 LQKENI.

This clone was picked up one time. The chain couples TRBV30 to TRBJ1-1; perhaps TRBD1 as D (6 bases). Germline V CDR1 and CDR2: GTSNPN, SVGIG (reference sequence). The CDR3 totals 12 residues. Deletions cut 5 bases from V and 5 bases from J, with 12 bases between. The CDR3 here is CAWHRESTEAFF. Here the CDR3 DNA reads TGTGCCTGGCACAGGGAGAGTACTGAAGCTTTCTTT.

This clone was seen more than once but under ten times. The chain uses TRBV29-1 and TRBJ2-1, with D possibly being TRBD2 (6 bases). The germline CDR1 and CDR2 sequences are SQVTM and ANQGSEA. The CDR3 spans 11 residues. This CDR3 reads CRGGSYNEQFF. In nucleotides, the CDR3 is TGCAGGGGGGGCTCCTACAATGAGCAGTTCTTC.

As for this clone: This sample also contains other DNA sequences that code for the same CDR3. The rearrangement uses TRBV29-1 and TRBJ2-7; D is undetermined. This CDR3 comprises 11 residues. V was shortened by 1 base and J by 2 bases, with 3 bases between the two germline ends. Germline V gene lookup returns CDR1 SQVTM and CDR2 ANQGSEA. The CDR3 DNA follows: TGCAGCGTTGAAGGGGCCTACGAGCAGTACTTC. It translates to CSVEGAYEQYF.

This clone was counted between two and nine times. J is TRBJ1-2 and V is TRBV29-1; TRBD1 agrees at 7 bases. From germline, CDR1 is SQVTM and CDR2 ANQGSEA. The CDR3 sequence is 14 residues long. The V and J ends lost 6 bases and 2 bases, in that order; junction bases with no gene match: 9. Here the CDR3 reads CSVPRGQNNYGYTF. In DNA, the CDR3 is TGCAGCGTCCCTAGGGGACAGAACAACTATGGCTACACCTTC.

This chain connects TRBV2 to TRBJ2-5, with D perhaps TRBD2 (5 bases). The CDR3 spans 13 residues. CDR1 and CDR2 from the germline V gene are SNHLY and FYNNEI. The ends were cut back, 7 bases at V and 4 bases at J, with 13 bases in the middle. Here the CDR3 reads CASMTPGSETQYF. DNA for the CDR3: TGTGCCAGCATGACCCCGGGGTCAGAGACCCAGTACTTC.

As DNA, the CDR3 is TGTGCCAGCATCCTCGGAGGGACTTTACAAAACGATGGCTACACCTTC. Residues: CASILGGTLQNDGYTF. V is TRBV5-6 and J is TRBJ1-2; D might be TRBD1 (5 bases). Per the germline V gene, CDR1 is SGHDT and CDR2 is YYEEEE. V lost 6 bases, J lost 6 bases, and 24 bases lay in between. This CDR3 contains 16 residues.

Concerning this clone itself: Other DNA sequences in the sample encode the same CDR3. The chain uses TRBV20-1 and TRBJ2-7, with TRBD2 matching 7 bases. The CDR3 is 11 amino acids. Germline CDR1 is DFQATT and CDR2 is SNEGSKA (reference sequence). The ends lost 3 bases at V and 5 bases at J; junction bases unmatched: 1. In DNA form, the CDR3 reads TGCAGTGCTAGGGGAGGGAACGAGCAGTACTTC. Protein product: CSARGGNEQYF.